This T cell receptor (beta chain) appears in the sequencing data of a study of blood T cell repertoires in COVID-19. About the research overall: Whether acute or convalescent, the COVID-19 samples came from the United States, Italy and Spain. PBMCs, B-cell-depleted T cells, or T cells were the source of the cDNA or gDNA that made up the material.

Source study methods: Nucleated cell counts were estimated from reference gene primer amplification. Sequencing used immunoSEQ multiplex PCR; TCRdb keeps in-frame clones, though not all of them. V, J and clone size reflect that table, while D and trimming were determined from the DNA. The data show about 180,000 clones, 80% to 90% seen once. Sequenced sample: peripheral blood. This TCR was recovered from a human donor with active or convalescent COVID-19. The donor label of this sample is uncertain.

CDR3 coding DNA: TGTGCCAGCACGTTCAGTTGGACACCTAAAAACGAGCAGTACTTC. It codes for CASTFSWTPKNEQYF. The chain joins TRBV7-9 to TRBJ2-7; perhaps TRBD1 as D (5 bases). The CDR3 loop spans 15 amino acids. Germline loops: CDR1 SEHNR, CDR2 FQNEAQ (reference sequence). Trimming took off 7 bases at V and 5 bases at J, with 21 bases between the two ends.